Presented here are 4 T cell receptor beta chains from one specimen sequenced in a study of type 1 and type 2 diabetes patients. Genomic DNA was the PCR template. Multiplex PCR with 30 forward and 13 reverse primers amplified the TCR beta CDR3. TCRdb itself ran the multiplex PCR reads through MiXCR, one entry per CDR3 protein. The data show fewer than 300,000 distinct CDR3 sequences, roughly 50% seen once. The source material was peripheral blood mononuclear cells (PBMCs). Receptors were obtained from a man between 18 and 35 years old with type 2 diabetes.

V and J are TRBV28 and TRBJ1-4, with a possible D match to TRBD1 (6 bases). This CDR3 region has 13 residues. Looked up from germline, CDR1 is MDHEN and CDR2 is SYDVKM. The ends were cut back, 9 bases at V and 8 bases at J, with 16 bases in the middle. CDR3 coding DNA: TGTGCCAGTAGAGCAGGGGTAGGGGAAAAACTGTTTTTT. Its translation is CASRAGVGEKLFF.

The chain couples TRBV2 to TRBJ2-7; 11 positions match TRBD2. The ends lost 4 bases at V and 0 bases at J; junction bases unmatched: 2. Germline V lookup: CDR1 SNHLY, CDR2 FYNNEI. The CDR3 loop spans 15 amino acids. CDR3 sequence: CASSGGLAVSYEQYF. The CDR3 bases are TGTGCCAGCAGTGGGGGACTAGCGGTCTCCTACGAGCAGTACTTC.

The chain couples TRBV7-2 to TRBJ2-6; D not resolved. The CDR3 has 16 residues. Trimming shortened V by 6 bases and J by 3 bases, and 15 bases separated the two germline ends. CDR1 is SGHTA and CDR2 is FQGNSA in the germline V gene. CDR3 in DNA: TGTGCCAGCAGTATTGTGGGGTCAGGTGGGGCCAACGTCCTGACTTTC. Its protein is CASSIVGSGGANVLTF.

The chain carries TRBV6-6 and TRBJ1-1; 8 bases are a match to TRBD1. The CDR3 covers 15 residues. Germline V gene data show CDR1 as MNHNY and CDR2 as SVGAGI (reference sequence). Trimming removed 6 bases from V and 7 bases from J; junction bases left unmatched: 13. The CDR3 region is CASSSTDRGGSEAFF. Here the CDR3 DNA reads TGTGCCAGCAGCAGCACCGACAGGGGAGGTAGTGAAGCTTTCTTT.